The present T cell receptor (beta chain) was sequenced within a study of human T cells and chemical hapten exposure. Time point meaning: patch test 3, about 24 weeks after DPC sensitization. Treatment reported: therapeutic diphenylcyclopropenone sensitization with weekly scalp DPC. Unfractionated whole blood was the source from which total RNA was extracted. General study points: Higher patch test scores went with higher counts of PT1 expanded TCRs. With alopecia, donors may have immune responses unlike healthy people's.

Germline loops: CDR1 DFQATT, CDR2 SNEGSKA (reference sequence). The length of the CDR3 is 12 residues. Each cDNA molecule in the library carried unique molecular identifiers. Each CDR3 protein is one row after TCRdb ran MiXCR on the RACE reads. The table includes about 160,000 distinct CDR3 sequences, 25% to 30% detected once. As regards this clonotype: Its matching antigen is unknown. One end of the junction does not line up with germline, which may come from a read error.

The sequencing here drew on whole blood, taken in connection with sensitization to the hapten diphenylcyclopropenone (DPC). This clonotype originated in a woman younger than 35 with alopecia areata. Some clones in this sample may be carry-over from other donors' samples. This sequence joins TRBV20-1 and TRBJ2-7; 7 bases agree with TRBD2. This CDR3 is CSASGGLAYPTF. CDR3 bases: TGCAGTGCTAGCGGGGGGTTAGCGTACCCCACCTTC.